This T cell receptor (beta chain) was obtained from a study of PD-L1 blockade in urothelial cancer. Overall study context: Blood analysis was done at 3 weeks (second dose) and 6 weeks after treatment began.

Here immunoSEQ multiplex PCR was the method, and the copy in TCRdb shows in-frame clones only, minus some. The table has tens of thousands of clones, less than 90% seen once. Time point of the sample: pretreatment peripheral blood. V was clipped by 0 bases and J by 5 bases, with 11 bases between them. The CDR3 has 14 residues. Germline CDR1 and CDR2: SGDLS and YYNGEE. This chain joins TRBV9 and TRBJ2-5; TRBD2 might be the D (6 bases). Sequenced here: PBMCs, sampled around atezolizumab (anti-PD-L1) treatment. This clonotype was obtained from a woman aged 65 to 85 with urothelial cancer. In DNA form, the CDR3 reads TGTGCCAGCAGCGTAGGGGGCGGGGTTGAGACCCAGTACTTC. This codes for CASSVGGGVETQYF.